This T cell receptor (beta chain) was documented in a study of OX40 agonist ivuxolimab in advanced cancers. Study conclusions and caveats: With doses of 0.1-3.0 mg/kg, partial responders showed among the lowest clonal expansion. The CD4+ and CD8+ T cells in the blood had expanded clonally by week 6 at 0.1 to 3.0 mg/kg.

The table came from immunoSEQ multiplex PCR; TCRdb's copy has only in-frame clones and leaves some out. This table has nearly 85,000 clones, around four fifths appearing once. Note on this clone: Its antigen remains unidentified.

Germline V CDR1 and CDR2: LGHNA, YSLEER. The V and J ends lost 4 bases and 6 bases, in that order; junction bases with no gene match: 3. This CDR3 has 13 residues. The source material was CD4+ or CD8+ T cells sorted from blood, sampled in a trial of the OX40 agonist ivuxolimab. The rearrangement uses TRBV4-3 and TRBJ1-2; 9 bases align to TRBD1. This sequence originates from an adult with an advanced solid tumor such as melanoma, head and neck, liver or kidney cancer. The CDR3 region has the DNA TGCGCCAGCAGCCGCGGACAGGGGAATGGCTACACCTTC. It is translated as CASSRGQGNGYTF.